This paragraph reports one T cell receptor (beta chain). As yet, its antigen is unknown. This record belongs to a study of cytomegalovirus exposure and HLA in healthy donors. PCR involved 60 Vbeta and 13 Jbeta primers. The assay was immunoSEQ multiplex PCR, and TCRdb's table has in-frame clones only and misses some. This table holds about 130,000 clones, over 65% found once. The study's findings and limits: Sequencing depth roughly uniform across donors was assumed in presence/absence analyses. In a later analysis, V- and J-gene trimming of beta chains associated with a DCLRE1C missense variant, replicated independently.

This CDR3 is built from 12 residues. Germline V gene sequence: CDR1 PRHDT, CDR2 FYEKMQ (reference sequence). V was pared by 8 bases and J by 9 bases, with 6 bases of the junction left unmatched. The sample comprised PBMCs. The V and J genes are TRBV13 and TRBJ2-1, with TRBD2 matching 8 bases. The clonotype comes from a man younger than 40 in good health and CMV-seropositive. CDR3 sequence: CASEKGTSEQFF. The CDR3 nucleotides read TGTGCCAGCGAAAAAGGGACTAGTGAGCAGTTCTTC.